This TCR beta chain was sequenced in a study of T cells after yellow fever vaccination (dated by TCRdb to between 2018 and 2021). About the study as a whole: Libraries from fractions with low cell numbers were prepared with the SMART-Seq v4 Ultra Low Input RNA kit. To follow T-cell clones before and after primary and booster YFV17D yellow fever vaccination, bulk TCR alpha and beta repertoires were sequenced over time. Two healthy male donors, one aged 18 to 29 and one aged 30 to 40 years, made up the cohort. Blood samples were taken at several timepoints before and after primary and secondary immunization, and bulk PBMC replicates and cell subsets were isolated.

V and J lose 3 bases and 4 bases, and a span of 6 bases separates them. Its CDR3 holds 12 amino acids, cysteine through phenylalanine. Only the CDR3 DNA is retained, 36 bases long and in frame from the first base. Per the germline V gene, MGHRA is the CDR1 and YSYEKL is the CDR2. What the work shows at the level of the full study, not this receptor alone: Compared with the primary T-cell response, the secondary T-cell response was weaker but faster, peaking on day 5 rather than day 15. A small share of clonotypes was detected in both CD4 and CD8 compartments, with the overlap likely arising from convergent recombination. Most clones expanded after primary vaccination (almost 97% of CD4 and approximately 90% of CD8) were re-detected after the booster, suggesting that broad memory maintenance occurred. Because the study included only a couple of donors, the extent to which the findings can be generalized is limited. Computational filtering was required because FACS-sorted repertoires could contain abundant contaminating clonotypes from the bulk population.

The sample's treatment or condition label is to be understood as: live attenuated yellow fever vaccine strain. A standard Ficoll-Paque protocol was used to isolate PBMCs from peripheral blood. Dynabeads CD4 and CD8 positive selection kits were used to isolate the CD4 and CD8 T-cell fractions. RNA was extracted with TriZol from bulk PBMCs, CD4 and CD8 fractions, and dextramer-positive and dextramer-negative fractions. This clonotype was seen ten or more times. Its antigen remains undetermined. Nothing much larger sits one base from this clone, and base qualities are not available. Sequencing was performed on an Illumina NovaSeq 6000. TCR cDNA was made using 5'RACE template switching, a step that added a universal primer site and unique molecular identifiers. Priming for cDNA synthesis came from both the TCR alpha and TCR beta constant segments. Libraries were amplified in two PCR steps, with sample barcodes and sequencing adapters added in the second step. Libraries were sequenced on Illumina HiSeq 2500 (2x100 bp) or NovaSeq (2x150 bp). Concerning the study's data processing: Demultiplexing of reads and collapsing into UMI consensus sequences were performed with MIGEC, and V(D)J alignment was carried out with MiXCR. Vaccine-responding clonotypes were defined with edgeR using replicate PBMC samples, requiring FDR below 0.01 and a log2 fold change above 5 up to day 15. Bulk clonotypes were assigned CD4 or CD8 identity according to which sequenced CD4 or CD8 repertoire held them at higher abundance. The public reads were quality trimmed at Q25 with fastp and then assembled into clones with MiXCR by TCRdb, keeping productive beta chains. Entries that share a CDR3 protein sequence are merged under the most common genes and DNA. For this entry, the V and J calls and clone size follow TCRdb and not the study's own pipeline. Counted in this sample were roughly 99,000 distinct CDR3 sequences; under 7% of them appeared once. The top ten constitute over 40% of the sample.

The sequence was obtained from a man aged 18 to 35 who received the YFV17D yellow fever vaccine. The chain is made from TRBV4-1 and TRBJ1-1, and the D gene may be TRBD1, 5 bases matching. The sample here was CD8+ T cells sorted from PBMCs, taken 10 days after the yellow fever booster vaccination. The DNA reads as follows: TGCGCCAGCAGCCACGGGGGCACTGAAGCTTTCTTT. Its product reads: CASSHGGTEAFF.